Sequencing of this T cell receptor (beta chain) was carried out in a study of Graves' ophthalmopathy and Graves' hyperthyroidism. Study details: Untreated patients at initial diagnosis provided peripheral blood. Study-level points and caveats: Using 13 signatures, a model distinguished ophthalmopathy from stable hyperthyroidism, reaching 87.88% sensitivity and 81.08% specificity. Blood contained most expanded thyroid clonotypes exceeding 0.001 frequency.

Diagnosis was based on clinical symptoms, serum thyroxine, TRAb, thyroid ultrasound and orbital computed tomography. Many counts were recorded for this clonotype. Its antigen is not identified. V lost 6 bases, J lost 0 bases, and 8 bases stayed unmatched. This CDR3 is built from 15 residues. Germline V CDR1 and CDR2: MDHEN, SYDVKM. Amplified material comprised TCR beta CDR3 regions derived from RNA transcripts. In the first round, RT-PCR was carried out with HTBI primers, and a multiplex PCR formed the second round. TCRdb analysed the multiplex PCR reads with MiXCR anew, one entry per CDR3 protein. There are 400,000 to 450,000 distinct CDR3 sequences in the sample; approximately 21% occur only once, and 2.5% to 3.5% lies in the top ten.

The sequence was obtained from a woman aged 18-29 years with stable Graves' hyperthyroidism. Sequenced input: peripheral blood. The gene calls are TRBV28 and TRBJ2-7, with TRBD1 matching over 7 bases. CDR3 amino acids: CASRYSGTASYEQYF. In DNA form, the CDR3 reads TGTGCCAGCAGGTACTCCGGGACAGCCTCCTACGAGCAGTACTTC.